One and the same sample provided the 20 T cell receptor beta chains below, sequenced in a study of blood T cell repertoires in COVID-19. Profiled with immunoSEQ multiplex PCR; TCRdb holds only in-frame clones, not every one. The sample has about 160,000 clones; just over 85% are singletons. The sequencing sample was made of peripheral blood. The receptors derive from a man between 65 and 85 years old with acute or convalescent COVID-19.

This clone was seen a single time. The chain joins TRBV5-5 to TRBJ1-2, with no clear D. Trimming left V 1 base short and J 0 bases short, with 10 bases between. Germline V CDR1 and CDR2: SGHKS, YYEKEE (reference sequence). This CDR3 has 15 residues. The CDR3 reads CASSLYVAANYGYTF. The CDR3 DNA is TGTGCCAGCAGCTTGTATGTCGCAGCTAACTATGGCTACACCTTC.

DNA for the CDR3: TGTGCCAGCAGCTCCCCCGGGACAGGGTTGGAGACCCAGTACTTC. Translating gives CASSSPGTGLETQYF. This chain uses TRBV7-2 with TRBJ2-5; 9 nucleotides match TRBD1. Germline CDR1 SGHTA, CDR2 FQGNSA. Trimming cost V 4 bases and J 5 bases; bases outside gene matches: 8. The CDR3 totals 15 residues.

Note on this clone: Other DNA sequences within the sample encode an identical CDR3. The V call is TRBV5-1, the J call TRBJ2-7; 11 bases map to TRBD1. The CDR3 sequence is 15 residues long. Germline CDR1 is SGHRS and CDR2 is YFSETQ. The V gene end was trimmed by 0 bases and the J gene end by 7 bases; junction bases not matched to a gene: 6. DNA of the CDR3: TGCGCCAGCAGCTTGGAGGGGGACAGGGGGGGGGAGCAGTACTTC. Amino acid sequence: CASSLEGDRGGEQYF.

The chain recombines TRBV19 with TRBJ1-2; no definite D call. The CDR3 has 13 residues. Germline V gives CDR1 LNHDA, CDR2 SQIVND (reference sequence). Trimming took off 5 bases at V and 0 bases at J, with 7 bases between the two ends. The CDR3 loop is CASSVGTNYGYTF. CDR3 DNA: TGTGCCAGTAGTGTCGGGACTAACTATGGCTACACCTTC.

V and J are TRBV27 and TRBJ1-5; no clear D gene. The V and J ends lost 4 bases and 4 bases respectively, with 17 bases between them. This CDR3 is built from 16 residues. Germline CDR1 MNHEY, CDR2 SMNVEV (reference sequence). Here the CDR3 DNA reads TGTGCCAGCAGTTCCCACCTACCCCGCGGAAATCAGCCCCAGCATTTT. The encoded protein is CASSSHLPRGNQPQHF.

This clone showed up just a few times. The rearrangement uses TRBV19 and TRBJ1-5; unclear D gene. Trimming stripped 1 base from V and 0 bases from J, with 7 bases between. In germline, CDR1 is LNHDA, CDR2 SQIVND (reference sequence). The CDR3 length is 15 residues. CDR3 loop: CASSIGRNSNQPQHF. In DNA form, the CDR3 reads TGTGCCAGTAGTATAGGGCGGAATAGCAATCAGCCCCAGCATTTT.

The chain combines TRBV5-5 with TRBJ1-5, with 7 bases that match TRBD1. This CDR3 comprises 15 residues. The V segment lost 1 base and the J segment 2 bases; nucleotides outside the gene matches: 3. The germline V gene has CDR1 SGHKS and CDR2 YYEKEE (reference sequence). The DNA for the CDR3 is TGTGCCAGCAGCTTGACAGGGGAACGCAATCAGCCCCAGCATTTT. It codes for CASSLTGERNQPQHF.

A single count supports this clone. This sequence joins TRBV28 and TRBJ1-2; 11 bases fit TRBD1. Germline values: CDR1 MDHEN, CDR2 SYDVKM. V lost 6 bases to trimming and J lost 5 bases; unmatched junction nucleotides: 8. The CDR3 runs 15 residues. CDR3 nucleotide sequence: TGTGCCAGCAGAGATCCGGGACAGGGGGTTTATGGCTACACCTTC. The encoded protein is CASRDPGQGVYGYTF.

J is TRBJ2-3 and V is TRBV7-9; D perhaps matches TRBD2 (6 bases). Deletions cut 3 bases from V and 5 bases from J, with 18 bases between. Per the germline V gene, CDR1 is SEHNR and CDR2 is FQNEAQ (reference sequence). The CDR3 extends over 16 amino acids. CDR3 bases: TGTGCCAGCAGCTTGGCCCCGGGACTGCTCGGAGATACGCAGTATTTT. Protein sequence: CASSLAPGLLGDTQYF.

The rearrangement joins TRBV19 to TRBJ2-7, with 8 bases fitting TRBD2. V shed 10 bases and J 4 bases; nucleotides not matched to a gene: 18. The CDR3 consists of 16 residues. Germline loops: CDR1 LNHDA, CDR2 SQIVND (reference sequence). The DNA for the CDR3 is TGTGCCACCTCGATACTAGCGGATGCAACTCTTTACGAGCAGTACTTC. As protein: CATSILADATLYEQYF.

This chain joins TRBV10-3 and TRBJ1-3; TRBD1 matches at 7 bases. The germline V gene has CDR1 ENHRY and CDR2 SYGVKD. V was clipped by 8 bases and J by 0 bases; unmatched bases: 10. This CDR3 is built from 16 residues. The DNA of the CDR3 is TGTGCCATCGGCCCGGACAGGACGAGCTCTGGAAACACCATATATTTT. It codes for CAIGPDRTSSGNTIYF.

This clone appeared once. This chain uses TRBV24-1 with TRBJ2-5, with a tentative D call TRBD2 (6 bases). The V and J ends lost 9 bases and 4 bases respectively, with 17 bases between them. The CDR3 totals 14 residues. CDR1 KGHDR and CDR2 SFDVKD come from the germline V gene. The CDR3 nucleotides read TGTGCCACCGGGGACCGGGACTCCCCAGAGACCCAGTACTTC. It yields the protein CATGDRDSPETQYF.

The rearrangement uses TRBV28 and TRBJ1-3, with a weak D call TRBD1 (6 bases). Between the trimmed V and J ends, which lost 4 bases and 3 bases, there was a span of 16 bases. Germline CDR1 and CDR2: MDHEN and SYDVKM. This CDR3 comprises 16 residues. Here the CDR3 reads CASSSLTDRFGNTIYF. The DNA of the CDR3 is TGTGCCAGCAGTTCCCTAACAGACAGGTTTGGAAACACCATATATTTT.

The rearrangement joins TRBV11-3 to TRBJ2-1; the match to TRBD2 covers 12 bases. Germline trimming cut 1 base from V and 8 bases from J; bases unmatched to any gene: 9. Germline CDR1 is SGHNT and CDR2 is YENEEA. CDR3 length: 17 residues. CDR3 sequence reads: CASSLGPLAGGTDEQFF. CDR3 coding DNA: TGTGCCAGCAGCTTAGGCCCACTAGCGGGAGGCACCGATGAGCAGTTCTTC.

In DNA, the CDR3 is TGTGCCAGCAGTCTATCGACAGGGTACAATGAGCAGTTCTTC. Encoded protein: CASSLSTGYNEQFF. The chain carries TRBV2 and TRBJ2-1; 7 bases are a match to TRBD1. CDR1 is SNHLY and CDR2 is FYNNEI in the germline V gene. The CDR3 runs to 14 residues. V was pared by 5 bases and J by 4 bases, with 5 bases of the junction left unmatched.

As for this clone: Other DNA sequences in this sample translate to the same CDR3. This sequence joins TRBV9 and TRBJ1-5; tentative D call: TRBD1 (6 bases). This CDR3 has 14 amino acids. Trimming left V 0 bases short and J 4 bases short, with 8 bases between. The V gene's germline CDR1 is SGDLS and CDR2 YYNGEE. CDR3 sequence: CASSVGQANQPQHF. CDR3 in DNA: TGTGCCAGCAGCGTAGGACAGGCTAATCAGCCCCAGCATTTT.

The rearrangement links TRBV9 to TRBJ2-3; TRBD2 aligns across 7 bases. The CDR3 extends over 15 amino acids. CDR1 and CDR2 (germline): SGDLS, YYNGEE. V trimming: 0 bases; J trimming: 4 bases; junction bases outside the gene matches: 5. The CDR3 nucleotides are TGTGCCAGCAGCGTAGCGAGCGGGATGCCAGATACGCAGTATTTT. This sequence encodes CASSVASGMPDTQYF.

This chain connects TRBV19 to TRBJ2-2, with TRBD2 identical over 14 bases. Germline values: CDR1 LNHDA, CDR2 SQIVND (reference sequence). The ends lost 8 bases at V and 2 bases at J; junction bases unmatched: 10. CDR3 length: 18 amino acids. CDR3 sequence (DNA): TGTGCCAGTTGCCCGGGACTAGCGGGAGTTCTAAACACCGGGGAGCTGTTTTTT. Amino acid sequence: CASCPGLAGVLNTGELFF.

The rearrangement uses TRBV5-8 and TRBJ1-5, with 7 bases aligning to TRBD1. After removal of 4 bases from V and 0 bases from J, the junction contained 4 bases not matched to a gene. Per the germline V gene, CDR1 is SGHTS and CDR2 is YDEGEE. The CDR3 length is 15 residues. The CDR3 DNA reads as TGTGCCAGCAGCCGGGACAGCAATAGCAATCAGCCCCAGCATTTT. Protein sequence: CASSRDSNSNQPQHF.

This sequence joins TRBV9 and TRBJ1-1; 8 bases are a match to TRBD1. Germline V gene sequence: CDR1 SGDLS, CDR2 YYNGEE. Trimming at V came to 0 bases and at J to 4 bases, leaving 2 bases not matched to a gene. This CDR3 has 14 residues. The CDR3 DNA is TGTGCCAGCAGCGTAGCAGGGGGCGGCACTGAAGCTTTCTTT. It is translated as CASSVAGGGTEAFF.